Shown below are 7 T cell receptor beta chains from a single sample sequenced in a study of control samples from healthy donors and cancer patients. The repertoire was sequenced with immunoSEQ multiplex PCR; TCRdb's copy has only in-frame clones and lacks some. The table records 90,000 or so clones, 70% to 90% of them present only once. Sequencing was carried out using blood. The receptor source for this set is a man under 40 in good health.

The rearrangement joins TRBV2 to TRBJ2-7; D is perhaps TRBD2 (6 bases). Germline V gives CDR1 SNHLY, CDR2 FYNNEI. CDR3 length equals 14 residues. V lost 7 bases, J lost 1 base, and 14 bases lay in between. The CDR3 DNA reads TGTGCCAGCATCATCGGGAGTTCTTCCTACGAGCAGTACTTC. It is translated as CASIIGSSSYEQYF.

This clone has just a few counts. The chain uses TRBV19 and TRBJ1-5, with D possibly matching TRBD1 (5 bases). From germline, CDR1 is LNHDA and CDR2 SQIVND (reference sequence). There are 15 residues in the CDR3. Trimming pared 3 bases from V and 3 bases from J, leaving 12 bases between. The CDR3 is CASSIRDGINQPQHF. The CDR3 nucleotides are TGTGCCAGTAGTATTCGGGACGGAATCAATCAGCCCCAGCATTTT.

The chain links TRBV4-1 to TRBJ2-1; 7 positions match TRBD1. The V gene's germline CDR1 is MGHRA and CDR2 YSYEKL. This CDR3 is 15 amino acids long. The ends lost 3 bases at V and 4 bases at J; junction bases unmatched: 6. The CDR3 bases are TGCGCCAGCAGCCAGCCCGGACAGGTATACAATGAGCAGTTCTTC. Protein: CASSQPGQVYNEQFF.

This clone was seen just once. This chain joins TRBV5-1 and TRBJ1-6; 9 bases agree with TRBD1. This CDR3 has 17 amino acids. V lost 5 bases and J lost 10; bases outside the gene matches: 16. Germline assignment: CDR1 SGHRS and CDR2 YFSETQ. The CDR3, as DNA: TGCGCCAGCAGACCCAGCCCAGGGGGGACAGGGAACTCACCCCTCCACTTT. It is translated as CASRPSPGGTGNSPLHF. The entire variable domain, with the rest obtained from reference TRBV5-1 and TRBJ1-6, is as follows: KAGVTQTPRYLIKTRGQQVTLSCSPISGHRSVSWYQQTPGQGLQFLFEYFSETQRNKGNFPGRFSGRQFSNSRSEMNVSTLELGDSALYLCASRPSPGGTGNSPLHFGNGTRLTVT.

This clone occurred once. The gene calls are TRBV27 and TRBJ1-2, with D perhaps TRBD1 (6 bases). The germline V gene encodes CDR1 MNHEY and CDR2 SMNVEV (reference sequence). The V gene lost 5 bases and the J gene lost 6 bases, with 13 bases spanning the gap. The CDR3 totals 13 residues. The CDR3 sequence is CASSPSGGHGYTF. CDR3 nucleotide sequence: TGTGCCAGCAGTCCCTCGGGGGGGCATGGCTACACCTTC.

This chain connects TRBV5-4 to TRBJ2-1; D is undetermined. Germline V gene data show CDR1 as SGHNT and CDR2 as YYREEE (reference sequence). The CDR3 has 15 residues. Trimming took 1 base from V and 0 from J, leaving 8 bases between them. The chain's CDR3 is CASSLMTDSYNEQFF. DNA of the CDR3: TGTGCCAGCAGCTTGATGACGGACTCCTACAATGAGCAGTTCTTC. The whole variable domain, filled in from reference TRBV5-4 and TRBJ2-1, reads ETGVTQSPTHLIKTRGQQVTLRCSSQSGHNTVSWYQQALGQGPQFIFQYYREEENGRGNFPPRFSGLQFPNYSSELNVNALELDDSALYLCASSLMTDSYNEQFFGPGTRLTVL.

The V call is TRBV6-5, the J call TRBJ1-2; 10 nucleotides align to TRBD1. This CDR3 region has 13 residues. V shed 6 bases, J shed 6 bases, and the junction held 4 bases outside the gene matches. From germline, CDR1 is MNHEY and CDR2 SVGAGI. This CDR3 is CASRRTGGDGYTF. The CDR3 bases are TGTGCCAGCAGGCGGACAGGGGGGGATGGCTACACCTTC.